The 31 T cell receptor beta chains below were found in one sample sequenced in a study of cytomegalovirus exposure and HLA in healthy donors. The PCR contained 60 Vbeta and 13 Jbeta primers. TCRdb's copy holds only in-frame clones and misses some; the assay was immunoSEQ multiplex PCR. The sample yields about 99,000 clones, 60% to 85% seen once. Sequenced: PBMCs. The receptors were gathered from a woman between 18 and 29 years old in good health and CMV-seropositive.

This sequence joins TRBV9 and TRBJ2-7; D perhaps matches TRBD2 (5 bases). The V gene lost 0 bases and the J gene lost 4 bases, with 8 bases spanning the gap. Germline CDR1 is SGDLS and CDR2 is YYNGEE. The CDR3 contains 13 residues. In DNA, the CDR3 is TGTGCCAGCAGCGTAGCTACGGGGTACGAGCAGTACTTC. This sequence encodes CASSVATGYEQYF.

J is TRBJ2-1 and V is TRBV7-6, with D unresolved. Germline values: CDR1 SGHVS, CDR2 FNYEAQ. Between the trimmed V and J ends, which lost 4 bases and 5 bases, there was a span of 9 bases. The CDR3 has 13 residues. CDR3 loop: CASSSNFNNEQFF. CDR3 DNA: TGTGCCAGCAGCTCGAACTTCAACAATGAGCAGTTCTTC.

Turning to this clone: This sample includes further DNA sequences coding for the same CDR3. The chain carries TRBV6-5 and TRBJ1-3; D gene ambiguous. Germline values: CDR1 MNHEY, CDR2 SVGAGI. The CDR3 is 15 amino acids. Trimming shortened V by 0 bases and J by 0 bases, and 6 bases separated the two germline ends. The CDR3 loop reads CASSYSGSSGNTIYF. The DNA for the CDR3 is TGTGCCAGCAGTTACTCCGGGAGCTCTGGAAACACCATATATTTT.

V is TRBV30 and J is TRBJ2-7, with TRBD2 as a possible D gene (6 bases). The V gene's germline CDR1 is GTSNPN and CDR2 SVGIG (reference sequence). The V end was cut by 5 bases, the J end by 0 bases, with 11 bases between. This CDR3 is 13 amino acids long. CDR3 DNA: TGTGCCTGGCAGCGGGCGGTCTCCTACGAGCAGTACTTC. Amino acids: CAWQRAVSYEQYF.

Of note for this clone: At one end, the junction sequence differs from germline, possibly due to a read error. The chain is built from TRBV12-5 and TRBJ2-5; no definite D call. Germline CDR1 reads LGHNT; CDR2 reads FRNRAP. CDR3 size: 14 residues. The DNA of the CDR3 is TGTGCTACTGGTCCCACCATGGTAGAAGAGACCCAGTACTTC. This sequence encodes CATGPTMVEETQYF.

CDR3: CASSPKGALLQPQHF. CDR3 nucleotide sequence: TGTGCCAGCAGCCCCAAGGGGGCGCTTCTTCAGCCCCAGCATTTT. The rearrangement joins TRBV25-1 to TRBJ1-5, with 7 bases that match TRBD1. CDR3 length: 15 amino acids. The germline gives CDR1 MGHDK, CDR2 SYGVNS. With V trimmed by 6 bases and J by 6 bases, 11 bases remained unmatched.

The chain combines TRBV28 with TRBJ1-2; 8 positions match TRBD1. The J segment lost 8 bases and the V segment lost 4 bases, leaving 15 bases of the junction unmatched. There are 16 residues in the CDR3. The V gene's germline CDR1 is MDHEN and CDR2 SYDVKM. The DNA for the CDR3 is TGTGCCAGCAGTTCCGGACAGGGTTTATTTTCGAGGGGCTACACCTTC. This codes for CASSSGQGLFSRGYTF.

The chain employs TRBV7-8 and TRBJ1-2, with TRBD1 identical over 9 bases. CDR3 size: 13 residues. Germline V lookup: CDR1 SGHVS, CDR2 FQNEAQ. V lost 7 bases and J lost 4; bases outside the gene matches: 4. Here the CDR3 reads CASTPTGGYGYTF. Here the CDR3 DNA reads TGTGCCAGCACCCCGACAGGGGGCTATGGCTACACCTTC.

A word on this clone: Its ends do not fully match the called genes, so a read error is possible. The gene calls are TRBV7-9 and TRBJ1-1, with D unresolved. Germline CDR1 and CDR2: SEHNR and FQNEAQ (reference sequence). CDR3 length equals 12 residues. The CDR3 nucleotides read TGTTCCAGCAGCTTAGGGTCCAGGGAAGCTTTCTTT. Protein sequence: CSSSLGSREAFF.

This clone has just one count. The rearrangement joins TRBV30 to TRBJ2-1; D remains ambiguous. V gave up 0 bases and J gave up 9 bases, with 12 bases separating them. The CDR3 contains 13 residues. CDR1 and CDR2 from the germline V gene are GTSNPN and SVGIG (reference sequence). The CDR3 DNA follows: TGTGCCTGGAGTGTGTACTTTAGTGTTGAGCAGTTCTTC. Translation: CAWSVYFSVEQFF.

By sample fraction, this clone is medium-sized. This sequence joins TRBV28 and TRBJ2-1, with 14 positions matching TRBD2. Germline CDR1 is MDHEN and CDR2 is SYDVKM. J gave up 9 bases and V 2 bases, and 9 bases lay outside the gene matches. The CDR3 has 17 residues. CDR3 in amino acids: CASSLTGLAGGKSEQFF. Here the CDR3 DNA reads TGTGCCAGCAGTTTAACCGGACTAGCGGGGGGCAAGTCTGAGCAGTTCTTC.

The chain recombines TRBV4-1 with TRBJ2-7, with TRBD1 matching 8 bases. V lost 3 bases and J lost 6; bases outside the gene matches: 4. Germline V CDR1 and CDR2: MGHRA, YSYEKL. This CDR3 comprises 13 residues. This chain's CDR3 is CASSHGQGIEQYF. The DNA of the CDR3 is TGCGCCAGCAGCCATGGACAGGGTATCGAGCAGTACTTC.

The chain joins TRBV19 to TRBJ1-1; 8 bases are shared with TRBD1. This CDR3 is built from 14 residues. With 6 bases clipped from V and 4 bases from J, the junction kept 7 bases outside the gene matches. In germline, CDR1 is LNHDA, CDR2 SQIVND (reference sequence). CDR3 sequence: CASRKTGESTEAFF. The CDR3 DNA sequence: TGTGCCAGTAGAAAGACAGGGGAGAGCACTGAAGCTTTCTTT.

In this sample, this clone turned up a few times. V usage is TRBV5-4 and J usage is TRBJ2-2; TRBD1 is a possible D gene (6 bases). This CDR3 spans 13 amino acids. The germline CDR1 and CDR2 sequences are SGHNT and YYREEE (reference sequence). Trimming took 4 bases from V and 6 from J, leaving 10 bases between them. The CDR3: CASSQQGSGELFF. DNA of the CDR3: TGTGCCAGCAGCCAACAGGGATCCGGGGAGCTGTTTTTT.

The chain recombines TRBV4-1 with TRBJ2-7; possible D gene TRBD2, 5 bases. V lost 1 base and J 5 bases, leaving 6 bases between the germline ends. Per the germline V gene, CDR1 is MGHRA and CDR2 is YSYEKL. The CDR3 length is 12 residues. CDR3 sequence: CASSQAGDEQYF. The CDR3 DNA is TGCGCCAGCAGCCAAGCCGGGGACGAGCAGTACTTC.

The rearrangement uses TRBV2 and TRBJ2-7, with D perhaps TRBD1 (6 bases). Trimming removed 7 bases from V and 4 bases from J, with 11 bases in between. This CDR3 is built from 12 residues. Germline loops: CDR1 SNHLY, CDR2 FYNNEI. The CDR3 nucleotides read TGTGCCAGCACCGAAGGGGGTTACGAGCAGTACTTC. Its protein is CASTEGGYEQYF.

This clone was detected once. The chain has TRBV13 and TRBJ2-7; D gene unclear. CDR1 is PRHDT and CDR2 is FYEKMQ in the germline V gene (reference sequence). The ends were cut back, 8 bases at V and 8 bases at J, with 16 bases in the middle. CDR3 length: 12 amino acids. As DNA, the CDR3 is TGTGCCAGCCGCGGTGCCTATTATCAGCAGTACTTC. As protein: CASRGAYYQQYF. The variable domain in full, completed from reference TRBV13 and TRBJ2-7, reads AAGVIQSPRHLIKEKRETATLKCYPIPRHDTVYWYQQGPGQDPQFLISFYEKMQSDKGSIPDRFSAQQFSDYHSELNMSSLELGDSALYFCASRGAYYQQYFGPGTRLTVT.

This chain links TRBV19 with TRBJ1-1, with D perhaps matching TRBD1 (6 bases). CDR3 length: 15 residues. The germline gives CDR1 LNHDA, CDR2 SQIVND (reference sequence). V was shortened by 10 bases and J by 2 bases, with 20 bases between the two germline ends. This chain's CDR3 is CATRSSDRRNTEAFF. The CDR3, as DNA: TGTGCCACCCGCTCCTCGGACAGACGTAACACTGAAGCTTTCTTT.

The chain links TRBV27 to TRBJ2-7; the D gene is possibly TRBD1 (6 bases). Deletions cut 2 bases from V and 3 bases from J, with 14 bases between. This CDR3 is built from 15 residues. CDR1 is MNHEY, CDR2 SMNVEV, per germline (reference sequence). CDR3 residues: CASSLRRATGYEQYF. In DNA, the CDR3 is TGTGCCAGCAGTTTACGTAGGGCGACAGGCTACGAGCAGTACTTC.

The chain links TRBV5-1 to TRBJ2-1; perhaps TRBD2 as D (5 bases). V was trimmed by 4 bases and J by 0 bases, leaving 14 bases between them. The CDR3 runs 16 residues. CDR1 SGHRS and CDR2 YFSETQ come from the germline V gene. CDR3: CASSADRTASYNEQFF. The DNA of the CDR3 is TGCGCCAGCAGCGCAGACCGGACTGCCTCCTACAATGAGCAGTTCTTC.

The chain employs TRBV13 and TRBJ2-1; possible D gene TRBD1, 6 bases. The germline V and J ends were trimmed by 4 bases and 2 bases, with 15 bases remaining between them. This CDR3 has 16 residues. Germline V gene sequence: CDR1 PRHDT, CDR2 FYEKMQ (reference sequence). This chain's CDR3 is CASSWVRGSAYNEQFF. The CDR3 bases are TGTGCCAGCAGCTGGGTAAGGGGGAGCGCCTACAATGAGCAGTTCTTC.

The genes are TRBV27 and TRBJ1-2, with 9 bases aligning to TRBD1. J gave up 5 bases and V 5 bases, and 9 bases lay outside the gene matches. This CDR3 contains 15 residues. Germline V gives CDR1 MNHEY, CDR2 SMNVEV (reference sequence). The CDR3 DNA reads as TGTGCCAGCAGTAAACGGACAGGGGTAGATTATGGCTACACCTTC. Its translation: CASSKRTGVDYGYTF.

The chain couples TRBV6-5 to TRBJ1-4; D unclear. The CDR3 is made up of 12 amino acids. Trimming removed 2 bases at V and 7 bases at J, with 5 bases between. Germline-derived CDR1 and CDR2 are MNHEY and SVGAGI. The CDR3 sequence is CASSYEGEKLFF. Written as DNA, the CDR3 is TGTGCCAGCAGTTACGAGGGTGAAAAACTGTTTTTT.

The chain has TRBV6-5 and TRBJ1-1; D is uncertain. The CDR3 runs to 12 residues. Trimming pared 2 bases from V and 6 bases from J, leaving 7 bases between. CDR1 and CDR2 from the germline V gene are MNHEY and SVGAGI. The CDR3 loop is CASSYGSAEAFF. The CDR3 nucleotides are TGTGCCAGCAGTTACGGTAGTGCTGAAGCTTTCTTT.

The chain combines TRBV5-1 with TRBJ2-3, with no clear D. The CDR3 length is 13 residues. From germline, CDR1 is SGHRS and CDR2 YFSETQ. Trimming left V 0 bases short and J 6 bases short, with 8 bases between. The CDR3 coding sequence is TGCGCCAGCAGCTTGGGACTTTCGGATACGCAGTATTTT. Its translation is CASSLGLSDTQYF.

The CDR3 bases are TGTGCCAGCCTGCGGGAGGGTAGTTCCTACAATGAGCAGTTCTTC. It is translated as CASLREGSSYNEQFF. V usage is TRBV6-1 and J usage is TRBJ2-1; 9 bases match TRBD2. The CDR3 contains 15 residues. Germline CDR1 reads MNHNS; CDR2 reads SASEGT. V dropped 8 bases and J dropped 1; count of bases not matched to a gene: 6.

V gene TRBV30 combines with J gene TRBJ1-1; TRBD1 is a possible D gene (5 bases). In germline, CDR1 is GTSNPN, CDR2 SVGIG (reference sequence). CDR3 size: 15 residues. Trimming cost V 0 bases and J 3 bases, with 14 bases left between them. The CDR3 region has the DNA TGTGCCTGGAGTGTCATTCGGACAAGACACACTGAAGCTTTCTTT. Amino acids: CAWSVIRTRHTEAFF.

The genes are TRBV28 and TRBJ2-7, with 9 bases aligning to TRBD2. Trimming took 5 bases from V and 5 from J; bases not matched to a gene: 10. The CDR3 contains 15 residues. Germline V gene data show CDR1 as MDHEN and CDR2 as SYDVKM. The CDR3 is CASSTQLAGRDEQYF. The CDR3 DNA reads TGTGCCAGCAGTACCCAGCTAGCGGGAAGGGACGAGCAGTACTTC.

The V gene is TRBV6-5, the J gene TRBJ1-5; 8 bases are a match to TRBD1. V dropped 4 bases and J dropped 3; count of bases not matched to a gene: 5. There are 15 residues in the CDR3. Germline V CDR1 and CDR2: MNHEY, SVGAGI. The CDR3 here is CASSLTGVDNQPQHF. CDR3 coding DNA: TGTGCCAGCAGTTTGACAGGGGTTGACAATCAGCCCCAGCATTTT.

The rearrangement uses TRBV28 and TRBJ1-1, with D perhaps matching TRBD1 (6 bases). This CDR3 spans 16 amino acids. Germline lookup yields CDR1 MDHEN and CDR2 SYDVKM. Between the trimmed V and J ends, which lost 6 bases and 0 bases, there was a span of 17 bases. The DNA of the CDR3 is TGTGCCAGCAGCTTTACAGGGCTACAGCTGAACACTGAAGCTTTCTTT. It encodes CASSFTGLQLNTEAFF.

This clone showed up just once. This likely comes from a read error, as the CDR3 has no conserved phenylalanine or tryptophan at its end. CDR3 in amino acids: CASARGGNQPQHV. The CDR3, as DNA: TGTGCCAGCGCCCGAGGGGGCAATCAGCCCCAGCATGTT. The chain links TRBV6-5 to TRBJ1-5; D is possibly TRBD1 (5 bases). Between the trimmed V and J ends, which lost 8 bases and 2 bases, there was a span of 10 bases. The CDR3 spans 13 residues. Germline V gene sequence: CDR1 MNHEY, CDR2 SVGAGI.